The clone carrying this TCR beta chain has at least ten counts. The data stem from a study of Graves' ophthalmopathy and Graves' hyperthyroidism. V shed 3 bases and J 2 bases; nucleotides not matched to a gene: 6. The CDR3 runs 15 residues. CDR1 and CDR2 from the germline V gene are SGHAT and FQNNGV. Amplified material comprised TCR beta CDR3 regions derived from RNA transcripts. Second-round multiplex PCR came after a first-round RT-PCR that employed HTBI primers. TCRdb re-called the multiplex PCR reads with MiXCR, one entry per CDR3 protein. In the table there are 400,000 or so distinct CDR3 sequences, over 15% of which are singletons.

Sequencing used peripheral blood. The genes are TRBV11-2 and TRBJ2-7; TRBD1 agrees at 8 bases. The TCR comes from a woman younger than 30 with stable Graves' hyperthyroidism. CDR3 residues: CASSFQGTGAYEQYF. CDR3 nucleotides: TGTGCCAGCAGCTTTCAGGGGACAGGAGCCTACGAGCAGTACTTC.